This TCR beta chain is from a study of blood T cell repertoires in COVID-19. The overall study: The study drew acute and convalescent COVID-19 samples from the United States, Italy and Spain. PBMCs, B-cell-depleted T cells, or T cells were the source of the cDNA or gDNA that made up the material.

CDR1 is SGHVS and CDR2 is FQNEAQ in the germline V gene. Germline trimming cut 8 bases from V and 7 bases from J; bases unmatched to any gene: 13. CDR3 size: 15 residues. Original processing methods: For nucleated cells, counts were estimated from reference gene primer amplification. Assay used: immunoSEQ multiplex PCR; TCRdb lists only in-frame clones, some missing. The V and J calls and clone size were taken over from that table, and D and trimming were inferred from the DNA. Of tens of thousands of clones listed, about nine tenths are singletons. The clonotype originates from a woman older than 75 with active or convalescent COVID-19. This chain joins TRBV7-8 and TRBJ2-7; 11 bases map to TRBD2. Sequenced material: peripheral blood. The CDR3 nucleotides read TGTGCCAGCCGGGGTCTGACTAGCGGGGTATGGGAGCAGTACTTC. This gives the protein CASRGLTSGVWEQYF.